This TCR beta chain was sequenced in a study of T cell responses to AZD1222 COVID-19 vaccine. Study-wide findings and caveats: Unmutated variant regions are reportedly the target of nearly half of TCRs that are spike-specific. It was only a handful of AZD1222 recipients who were seropositive at baseline. Donors were chiefly white British, with a greater number of females, and clonal diversity was perhaps underestimated.

The CDR3 loop spans 15 amino acids. CDR1 is LNHDA, CDR2 SQIVND, per germline (reference sequence). Trimming cost V 5 bases and J 3 bases, with 17 bases left between them. The method was immunoSEQ multiplex PCR; TCRdb's version includes in-frame clones alone and lacks a portion of them. The profile shows around 90,000 clones, 90% to 95% of them singletons. Worth noting for this clone: Its target is unknown.

The sequencing used peripheral blood, collected on day 0 of MenACWY control vaccination. The genes are TRBV19 and TRBJ2-7; D possibly uses TRBD1 or TRBD2 (5 bases each). The receptor's source is an adult in good health. The CDR3 loop reads CASSPSRVGSYEQYF. The CDR3 DNA reads as TGTGCCAGTAGTCCGTCCAGGGTGGGGAGCTACGAGCAGTACTTC.